This TCR beta chain was identified during a study of CD8+ T cells in alopecia areata. CDR3 size: 15 residues. The germline V and J ends were trimmed by 1 base and 2 bases, with 10 bases remaining between them. Germline loops: CDR1 SGHDN, CDR2 FVKESK. As to this clone: Its antigen is undetermined.

RNA was isolated and reverse transcribed to cDNA, the sequencing template. Assay: immunoSEQ multiplex PCR; the TCRdb copy retains only in-frame clones and omits some. The sample contains 150,000 to 200,000 clones, 45% to 60% of which appear only once. PBMCs were stained for CD3, CD4 and CD8, and CD4+ and CD8+ T cells were sorted. Study-wide findings and caveats: Normal skin's resident alphabeta T cells are sequenced alongside lesional scalp T cells. Compared with normal scalp, lesional scalp had higher clonality and more expanded CD8+ clones. Among patients, TCR sharing was less clear than in mice, a difference possibly due in part to HLA diversity in the patient population.

Sequenced input: CD4+ T cells sorted from blood. The sequence was obtained from a human donor in good health. The chain recombines TRBV14 with TRBJ2-3; maybe TRBD1 (6 bases). The CDR3: CASSQGLGATDTQYF. The CDR3 coding sequence is TGTGCCAGCAGCCAAGGCCTGGGGGCCACAGATACGCAGTATTTT. Complete variable domain (other parts from reference TRBV14 and TRBJ2-3): EAGVTQFPSHSVIEKGQTVTLRCDPISGHDNLYWYRRVMGKEIKFLLHFVKESKQDESGMPNNRFLAERTGGTYSTLKVQPAELEDSGVYFCASSQGLGATDTQYFGPGTRLTVL.